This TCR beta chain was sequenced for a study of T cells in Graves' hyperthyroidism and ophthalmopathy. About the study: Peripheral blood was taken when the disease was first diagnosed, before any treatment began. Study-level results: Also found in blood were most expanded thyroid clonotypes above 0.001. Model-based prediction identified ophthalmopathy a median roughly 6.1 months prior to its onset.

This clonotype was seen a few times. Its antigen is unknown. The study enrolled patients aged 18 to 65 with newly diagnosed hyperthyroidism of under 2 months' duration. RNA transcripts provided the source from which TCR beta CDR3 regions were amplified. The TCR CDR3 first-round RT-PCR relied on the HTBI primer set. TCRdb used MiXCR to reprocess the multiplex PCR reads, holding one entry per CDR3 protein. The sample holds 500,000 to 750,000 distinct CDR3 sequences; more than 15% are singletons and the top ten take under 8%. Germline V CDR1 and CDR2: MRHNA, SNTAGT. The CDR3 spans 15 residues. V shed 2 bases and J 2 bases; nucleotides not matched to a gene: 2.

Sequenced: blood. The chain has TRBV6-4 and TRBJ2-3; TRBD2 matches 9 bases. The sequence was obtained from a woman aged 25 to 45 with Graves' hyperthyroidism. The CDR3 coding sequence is TGTGCCAGCAGTGACGGCGGGAGGGTCACAGATACGCAGTATTTT. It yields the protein CASSDGGRVTDTQYF.